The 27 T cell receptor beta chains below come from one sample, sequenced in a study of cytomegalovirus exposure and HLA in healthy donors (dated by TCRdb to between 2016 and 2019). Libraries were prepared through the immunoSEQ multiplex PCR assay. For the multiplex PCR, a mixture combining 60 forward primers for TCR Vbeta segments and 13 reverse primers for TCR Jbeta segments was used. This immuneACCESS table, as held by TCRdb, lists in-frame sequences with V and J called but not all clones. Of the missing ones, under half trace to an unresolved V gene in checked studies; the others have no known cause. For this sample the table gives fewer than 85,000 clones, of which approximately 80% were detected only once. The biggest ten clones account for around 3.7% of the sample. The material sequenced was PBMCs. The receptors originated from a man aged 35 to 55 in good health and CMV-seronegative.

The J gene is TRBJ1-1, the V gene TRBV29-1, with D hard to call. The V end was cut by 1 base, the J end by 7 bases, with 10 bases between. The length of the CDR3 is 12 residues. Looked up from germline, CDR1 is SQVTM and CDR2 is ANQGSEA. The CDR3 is CSVEGGGREAFF. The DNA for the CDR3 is TGCAGCGTTGAAGGGGGAGGCCGTGAAGCTTTCTTT. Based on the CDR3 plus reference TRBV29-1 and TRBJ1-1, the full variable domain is SAVISQKPSRDICQRGTSLTIQCQVDSQVTMMFWYRQQPGQSLTLIATANQGSEATYESGFVIDKFPISRPNLTFSTLTVSNMSPEDSSIYLCSVEGGGREAFFGQGTRLTVV.

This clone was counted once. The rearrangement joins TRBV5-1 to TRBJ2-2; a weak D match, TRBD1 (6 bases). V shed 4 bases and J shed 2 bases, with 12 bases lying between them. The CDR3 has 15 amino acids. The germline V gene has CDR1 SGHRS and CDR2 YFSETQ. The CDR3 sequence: CASSIMTGNTGELFF. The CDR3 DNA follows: TGCGCCAGCAGCATTATGACAGGAAACACCGGGGAGCTGTTTTTT.

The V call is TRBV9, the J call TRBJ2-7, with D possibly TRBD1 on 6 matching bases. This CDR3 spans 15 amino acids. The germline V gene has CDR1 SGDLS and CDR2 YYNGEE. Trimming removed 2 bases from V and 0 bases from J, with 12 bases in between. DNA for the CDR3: TGTGCCAGCAGCGTGGGGGCCGGCCGCTCCTACGAGCAGTACTTC. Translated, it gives CASSVGAGRSYEQYF.

The CDR3 DNA reads TGTGCCAGTACCCGGGGGGGCAACACAGATACGCAGTATTTT. Translating gives CASTRGGNTDTQYF. The genes are TRBV19 and TRBJ2-3; 8 nucleotides align to TRBD2. The length of the CDR3 is 14 residues. After removal of 7 bases from V and 2 bases from J, the junction contained 5 bases not matched to a gene. The germline CDR1 and CDR2 sequences are LNHDA and SQIVND (reference sequence).

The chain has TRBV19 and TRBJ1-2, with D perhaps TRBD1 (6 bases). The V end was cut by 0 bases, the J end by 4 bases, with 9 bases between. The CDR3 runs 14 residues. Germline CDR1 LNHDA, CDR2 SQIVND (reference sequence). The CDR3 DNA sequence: TGTGCCAGTAGTATAGAAACAGGGTTCTATGGCTACACCTTC. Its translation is CASSIETGFYGYTF.

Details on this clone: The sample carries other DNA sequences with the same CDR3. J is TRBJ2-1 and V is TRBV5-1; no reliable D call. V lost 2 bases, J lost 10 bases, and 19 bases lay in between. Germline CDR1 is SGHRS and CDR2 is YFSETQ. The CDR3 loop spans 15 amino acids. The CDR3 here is CASSLAQPGGNEQFF. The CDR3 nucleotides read TGCGCCAGCAGCTTAGCGCAACCCGGCGGCAACGAGCAGTTCTTC.

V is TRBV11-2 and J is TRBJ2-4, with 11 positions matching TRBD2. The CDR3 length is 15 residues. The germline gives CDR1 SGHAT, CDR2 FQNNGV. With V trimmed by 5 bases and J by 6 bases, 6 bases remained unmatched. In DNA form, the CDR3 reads TGTGCCAGCAGCACCCGACTAGCGGGGATAAACATTCAGTACTTC. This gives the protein CASSTRLAGINIQYF.

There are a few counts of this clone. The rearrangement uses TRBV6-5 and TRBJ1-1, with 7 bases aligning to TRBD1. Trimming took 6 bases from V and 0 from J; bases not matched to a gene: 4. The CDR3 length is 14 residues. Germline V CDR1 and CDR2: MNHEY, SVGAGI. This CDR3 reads CASRKQGMNTEAFF. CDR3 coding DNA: TGTGCCAGCAGGAAACAGGGGATGAACACTGAAGCTTTCTTT.

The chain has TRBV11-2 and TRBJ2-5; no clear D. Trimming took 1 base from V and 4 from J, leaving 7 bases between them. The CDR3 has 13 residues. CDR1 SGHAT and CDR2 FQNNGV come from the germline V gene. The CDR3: CASSLGNGETQYF. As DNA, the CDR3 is TGTGCCAGCAGCTTAGGCAACGGAGAGACCCAGTACTTC.

The CDR3 bases are TGCGCCAGCAGCCCCGGGACAGGGTTGGAGACCCAGTACTTC. It translates to CASSPGTGLETQYF. The gene calls are TRBV5-1 and TRBJ2-5; 9 bases match TRBD1. The CDR3 length is 14 residues. J gave up 5 bases and V 4 bases, and 6 bases lay outside the gene matches. Per the germline V gene, CDR1 is SGHRS and CDR2 is YFSETQ.

In DNA, the CDR3 is TGTGCCAGCAGCTTTTCCGTGGCGGGGATAGTAACCGGGGAGCTGTTTTTT. Translation gives CASSFSVAGIVTGELFF. V gene TRBV7-6 combines with J gene TRBJ2-2; possibly TRBD2 for D (6 bases). Germline CDR1 reads SGHVS; CDR2 reads FNYEAQ. The CDR3 has 17 residues. V dropped 3 bases and J dropped 5 bases, with 19 bases sitting between them.

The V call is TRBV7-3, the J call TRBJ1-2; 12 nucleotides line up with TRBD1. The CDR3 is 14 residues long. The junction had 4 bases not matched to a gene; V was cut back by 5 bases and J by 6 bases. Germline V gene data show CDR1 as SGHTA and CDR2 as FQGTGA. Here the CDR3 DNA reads TGTGCCAGCAGCCCGGGACAGGGGGCGAATGGCTACACCTTC. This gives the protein CASSPGQGANGYTF.

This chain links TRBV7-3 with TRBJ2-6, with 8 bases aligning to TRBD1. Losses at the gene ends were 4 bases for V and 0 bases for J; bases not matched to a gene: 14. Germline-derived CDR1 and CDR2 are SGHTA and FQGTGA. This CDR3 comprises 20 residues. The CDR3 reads CASSSPHDRGLTSGANVLTF. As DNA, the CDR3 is TGTGCCAGCAGCTCACCACACGACAGGGGTTTAACCTCTGGGGCCAACGTCCTGACTTTC.

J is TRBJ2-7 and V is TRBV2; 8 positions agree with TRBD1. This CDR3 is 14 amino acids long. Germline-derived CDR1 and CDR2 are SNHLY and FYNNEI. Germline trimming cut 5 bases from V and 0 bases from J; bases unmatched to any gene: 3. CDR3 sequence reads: CASSSDRVSYEQYF. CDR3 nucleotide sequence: TGTGCCAGCAGTTCGGACAGGGTCTCCTACGAGCAGTACTTC.

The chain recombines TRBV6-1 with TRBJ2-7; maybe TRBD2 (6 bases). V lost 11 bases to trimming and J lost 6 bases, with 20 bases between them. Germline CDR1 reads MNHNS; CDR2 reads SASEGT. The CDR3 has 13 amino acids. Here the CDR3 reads CAAVNSGRVEQYF. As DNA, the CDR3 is TGTGCCGCGGTAAACAGCGGGCGAGTCGAGCAGTACTTC.

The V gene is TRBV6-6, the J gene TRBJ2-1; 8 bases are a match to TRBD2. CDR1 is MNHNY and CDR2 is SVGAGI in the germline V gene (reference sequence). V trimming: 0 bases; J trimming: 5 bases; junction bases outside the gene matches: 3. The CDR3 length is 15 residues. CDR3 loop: CASSYSSGGNNEQFF. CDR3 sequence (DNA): TGTGCCAGCAGTTACTCTTCGGGGGGGAACAATGAGCAGTTCTTC.

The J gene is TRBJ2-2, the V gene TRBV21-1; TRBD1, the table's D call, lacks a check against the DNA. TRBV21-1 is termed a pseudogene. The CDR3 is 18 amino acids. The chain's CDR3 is CASSKGPSGQGAIGELFF. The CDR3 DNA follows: TGTGCCAGCAGCAAAGGACCCTCGGGACAGGGGGCGATTGGGGAGCTGTTTTTT.

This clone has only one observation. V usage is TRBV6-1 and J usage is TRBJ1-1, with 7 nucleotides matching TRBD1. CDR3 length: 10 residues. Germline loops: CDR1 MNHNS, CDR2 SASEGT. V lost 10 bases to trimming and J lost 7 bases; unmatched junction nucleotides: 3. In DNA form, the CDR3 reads TGTGCCACCTGGGACAGTGAAGCTTTCTTT. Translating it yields CATWDSEAFF.

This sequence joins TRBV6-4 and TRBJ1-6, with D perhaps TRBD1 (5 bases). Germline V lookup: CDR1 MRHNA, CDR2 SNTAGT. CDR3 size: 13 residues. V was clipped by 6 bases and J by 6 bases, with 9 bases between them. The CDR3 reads CASSRVFNSPLHF. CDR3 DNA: TGTGCCAGCAGCAGGGTATTTAATTCACCCCTCCACTTT.

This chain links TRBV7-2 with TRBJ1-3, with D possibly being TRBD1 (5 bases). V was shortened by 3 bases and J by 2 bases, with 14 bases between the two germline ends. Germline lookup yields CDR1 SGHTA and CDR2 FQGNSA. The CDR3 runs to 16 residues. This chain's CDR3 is CASSFRGVVTGNTIYF. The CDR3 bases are TGTGCCAGCAGCTTTCGGGGGGTTGTTACTGGAAACACCATATATTTT.

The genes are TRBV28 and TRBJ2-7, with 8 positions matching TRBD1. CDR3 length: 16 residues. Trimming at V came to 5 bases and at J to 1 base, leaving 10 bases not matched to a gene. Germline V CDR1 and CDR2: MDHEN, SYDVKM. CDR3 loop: CASSTVKQGGSYEQYF. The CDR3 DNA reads TGTGCCAGCAGTACGGTTAAACAGGGGGGTTCCTACGAGCAGTACTTC.

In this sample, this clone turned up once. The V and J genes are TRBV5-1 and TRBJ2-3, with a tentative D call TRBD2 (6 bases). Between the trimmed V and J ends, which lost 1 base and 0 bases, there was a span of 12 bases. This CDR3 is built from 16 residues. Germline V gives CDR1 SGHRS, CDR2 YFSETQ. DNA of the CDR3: TGCGCCAGCAGCTTGACGGGGGTGCCTAGCACAGATACGCAGTATTTT. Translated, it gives CASSLTGVPSTDTQYF.

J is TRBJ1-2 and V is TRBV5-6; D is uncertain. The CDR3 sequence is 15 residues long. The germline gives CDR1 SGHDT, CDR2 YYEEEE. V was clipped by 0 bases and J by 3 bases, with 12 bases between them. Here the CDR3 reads CASSLDGVSYYGYTF. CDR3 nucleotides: TGTGCCAGCAGCTTGGACGGGGTTTCTTACTATGGCTACACCTTC.

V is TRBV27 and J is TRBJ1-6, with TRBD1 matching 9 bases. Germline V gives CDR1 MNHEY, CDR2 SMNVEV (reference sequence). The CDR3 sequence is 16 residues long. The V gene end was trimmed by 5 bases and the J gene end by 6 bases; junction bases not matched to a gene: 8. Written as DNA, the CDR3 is TGTGCCAGCAGTCCCCGAGGACAGGGGATTAATTCACCCCTCCACTTT. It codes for CASSPRGQGINSPLHF.

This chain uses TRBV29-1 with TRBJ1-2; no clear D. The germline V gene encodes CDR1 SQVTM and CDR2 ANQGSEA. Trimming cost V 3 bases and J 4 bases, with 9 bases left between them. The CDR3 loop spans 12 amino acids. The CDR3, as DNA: TGCAGCGTTGATGAAGGAGGCTATGGCTACACCTTC. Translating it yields CSVDEGGYGYTF.

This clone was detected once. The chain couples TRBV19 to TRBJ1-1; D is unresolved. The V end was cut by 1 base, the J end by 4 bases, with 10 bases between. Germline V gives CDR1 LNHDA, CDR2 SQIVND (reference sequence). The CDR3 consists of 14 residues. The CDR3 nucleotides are TGTGCCAGTAGTATAGGGGCTTTCGGCACTGAAGCTTTCTTT. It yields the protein CASSIGAFGTEAFF.

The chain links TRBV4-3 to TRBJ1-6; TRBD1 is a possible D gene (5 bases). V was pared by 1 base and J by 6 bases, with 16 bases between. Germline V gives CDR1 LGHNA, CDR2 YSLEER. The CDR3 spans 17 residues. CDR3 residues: CASSQASSRATNSPLHF. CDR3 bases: TGCGCCAGCAGCCAAGCTTCATCCAGGGCCACTAATTCACCCCTCCACTTT.